This passage covers 23 T cell receptor beta chains from one sample sequenced in a study of blood T cell repertoires in COVID-19. Profiled with immunoSEQ multiplex PCR; TCRdb holds only in-frame clones, not every one. Of just under 150,000 clones in the sample, 87% are singletons; the top ten hold roughly 1%. The sample was peripheral blood. The receptor set was obtained from a woman aged 50 to 60 with acute or convalescent COVID-19.

Points on this clone: One end of the junction fails to match germline, which may point to a read error. This chain connects TRBV30 to TRBJ2-1; 9 nucleotides line up with TRBD2. Germline-derived CDR1 and CDR2 are GTSNPN and SVGIG (reference sequence). The CDR3 runs 14 residues. CDR3 in amino acids: CARSAGGGGNEQFF. The CDR3 DNA reads as TGTGCCCGGAGCGCGGGAGGGGGAGGGAATGAGCAGTTCTTC.

The J gene is TRBJ1-5, the V gene TRBV4-1, with a weak D call TRBD1 (5 bases). The V gene lost 4 bases and the J gene lost 5 bases, with 15 bases spanning the gap. Germline V gene data show CDR1 as MGHRA and CDR2 as YSYEKL. CDR3 length equals 15 residues. The CDR3 nucleotides read TGCGCCAGCAGCCTCAGTTCGGGAGGGGATCAGCCCCAGCATTTT. Translating it yields CASSLSSGGDQPQHF.

The chain recombines TRBV5-4 with TRBJ1-3; 9 positions match TRBD1. The germline V gene encodes CDR1 SGHNT and CDR2 YYREEE (reference sequence). This CDR3 comprises 16 residues. Unmatched junction bases numbered 11, after V lost 4 bases and J lost 6 bases. CDR3 nucleotides: TGTGCCAGCAGCCGTGCGTGGACAGGGGAAGAAAACACCATATATTTT. Translating it yields CASSRAWTGEENTIYF.

V gene TRBV4-2 combines with J gene TRBJ1-2, with 7 bases that match TRBD1. After removal of 0 bases from V and 0 bases from J, the junction contained 7 bases not matched to a gene. Looked up from germline, CDR1 is LGHNA and CDR2 is YNFKEQ. CDR3 length equals 17 residues. The CDR3 sequence: CASSQDPGQIPNYGYTF. In DNA form, the CDR3 reads TGTGCCAGCAGCCAAGATCCGGGACAGATTCCTAACTATGGCTACACCTTC.

This chain links TRBV14 with TRBJ1-6; no reliable D call. The germline CDR1 and CDR2 sequences are SGHDN and FVKESK. V was pared by 2 bases and J by 7 bases, with 15 bases between. CDR3 length: 16 amino acids. This CDR3 reads CASSQKPDSENSPLHF. In DNA form, the CDR3 reads TGTGCCAGCAGCCAAAAACCGGACTCAGAAAATTCACCCCTCCACTTT. The full variable domain, rest sourced from reference TRBV14 and TRBJ1-6, is EAGVTQFPSHSVIEKGQTVTLRCDPISGHDNLYWYRRVMGKEIKFLLHFVKESKQDESGMPNNRFLAERTGGTYSTLKVQPAELEDSGVYFCASSQKPDSENSPLHFGNGTRLTVT.

The chain has TRBV18 and TRBJ2-1; 7 positions match TRBD1. The CDR3 runs 15 residues. The germline V gene encodes CDR1 KGHSH and CDR2 LQKENI. The V and J ends lost 6 bases and 6 bases, in that order; junction bases with no gene match: 11. CDR3 protein: CASSTGIGIANEQFF. The CDR3 region has the DNA TGTGCCAGCTCGACAGGGATCGGTATAGCCAATGAGCAGTTCTTC.

This sequence joins TRBV20-1 and TRBJ1-3; maybe TRBD1 (5 bases). This CDR3 has 13 amino acids. Trimming pared 3 bases from V and 10 bases from J, leaving 16 bases between. CDR1 DFQATT and CDR2 SNEGSKA come from the germline V gene (reference sequence). Here the CDR3 DNA reads TGCAGTGCTAGTGCGGGGGTTCTCGGAACCATATATTTT. Translating it yields CSASAGVLGTIYF.

The rearrangement links TRBV30 to TRBJ1-2; D gene uncertain. The CDR3 is 13 amino acids. Trimming removed 4 bases from V and 4 bases from J, with 13 bases in between. Looked up from germline, CDR1 is GTSNPN and CDR2 is SVGIG (reference sequence). CDR3 bases: TGTGCCTGGAACGGAGACCGCGTCTATGGCTACACCTTC. It specifies CAWNGDRVYGYTF.

The CDR3 DNA reads TGTGCCAGCATTAGGCTGACTAGCGGTGCCTACGAGCAGTACTTC. This sequence encodes CASIRLTSGAYEQYF. The chain is built from TRBV28 and TRBJ2-7, with 9 bases fitting TRBD2. CDR3 size: 15 residues. V shed 7 bases and J 2 bases; nucleotides not matched to a gene: 9. Germline CDR1 and CDR2: MDHEN and SYDVKM.

The chain carries TRBV10-1 and TRBJ2-1; D gene uncertain. Trimming pared 3 bases from V and 7 bases from J, leaving 7 bases between. The germline V gene encodes CDR1 WNHNN and CDR2 SYGVQD (reference sequence). The CDR3 length is 12 residues. This CDR3 is CASSDGVNEQFF. The CDR3 coding sequence is TGCGCCAGCAGTGACGGAGTGAATGAGCAGTTCTTC.

The V gene is TRBV7-2, the J gene TRBJ2-3, with D possibly matching TRBD2 (5 bases). Trimming left V 5 bases short and J 0 bases short, with 15 bases between. This CDR3 spans 16 amino acids. Germline CDR1 and CDR2: SGHTA and FQGNSA. CDR3 loop: CASSQIARPSTDTQYF. Written as DNA, the CDR3 is TGTGCCAGCAGCCAAATAGCGCGCCCTAGCACAGATACGCAGTATTTT.

CDR3 DNA sequence: TGTGCCAGCAGTGCTAAACAGGGGGGTTTGGTCGAGCAGTACTTC. This codes for CASSAKQGGLVEQYF. The rearrangement joins TRBV6-6 to TRBJ2-7; 8 bases match TRBD1. From germline, CDR1 is MNHNY and CDR2 SVGAGI (reference sequence). Germline trimming cut 5 bases from V and 6 bases from J; bases unmatched to any gene: 12. This CDR3 contains 15 residues.

This sequence joins TRBV20-1 and TRBJ1-2, with 7 bases identical to TRBD1. J was trimmed by 1 base and V by 3 bases; bases with no gene match: 5. Germline V CDR1 and CDR2: DFQATT, SNEGSKA (reference sequence). This CDR3 spans 14 amino acids. The CDR3 sequence: CSASIGTDNYGYTF. As DNA, the CDR3 is TGCAGTGCTAGTATAGGGACAGATAACTATGGCTACACCTTC.

Only a few counts were recorded for this clone. The identical CDR3 is also encoded by other nucleotide sequences in the sample. This chain uses TRBV5-1 with TRBJ2-3; TRBD2 agrees at 13 bases. This CDR3 is built from 16 residues. CDR1 is SGHRS, CDR2 YFSETQ, per germline. Unmatched junction bases numbered 6, after V lost 4 bases and J lost 4 bases. CDR3 DNA: TGCGCCAGCAGCCCCCCACTAGCGGGAGGGCCAGATACGCAGTATTTT. Translation gives CASSPPLAGGPDTQYF.

Notes on this clone: A much larger clone differs by one base, so this may be a read error. The V and J genes are TRBV6-2 or TRBV6-3 and TRBJ1-1; D may be TRBD1 (6 bases). This CDR3 contains 13 residues. Deletions cut 6 bases from V and 0 bases from J, with 8 bases between. From germline, CDR1 is MNHEY and CDR2 SVGEGT. This CDR3 reads CASSGQMNTEAFF. The CDR3, as DNA: TGTGCCAGCAGCGGACAGATGAACACTGAAGCTTTCTTT.

This chain uses TRBV7-2 with TRBJ2-7; D perhaps matches TRBD1 (5 bases). The CDR3 loop spans 15 amino acids. Looked up from germline, CDR1 is SGHTA and CDR2 is FQGNSA. V lost 1 base and J 0 bases, leaving 10 bases between the germline ends. The CDR3 coding sequence is TGTGCCAGCAGCTTAGTCCAGGGCTACTCCTACGAGCAGTACTTC. As protein: CASSLVQGYSYEQYF.

CDR3 residues: CASGRDTEAFF. The CDR3 region has the DNA TGTGCCAGCGGCCGGGACACTGAAGCTTTCTTT. The chain has TRBV25-1 and TRBJ1-1; D is uncertain. Germline loops: CDR1 MGHDK, CDR2 SYGVNS. The CDR3 is made up of 11 amino acids. Between the trimmed V and J ends, which lost 8 bases and 3 bases, there was a span of 7 bases.

This chain joins TRBV6-1 and TRBJ2-1; D possibly corresponds to TRBD2 (6 bases). Trimming left V 2 bases short and J 5 bases short, with 22 bases between. Germline V gene sequence: CDR1 MNHNS, CDR2 SASEGT. CDR3 length: 18 residues. The CDR3 here is CASSEWWAAGSPHNEQFF. CDR3 nucleotide sequence: TGTGCCAGCAGTGAATGGTGGGCAGCGGGTAGTCCTCACAATGAGCAGTTCTTC.

This clone was counted a few times. The chain couples TRBV5-6 to TRBJ1-1, with D maybe TRBD1 (6 bases). CDR3 length: 13 residues. V lost 2 bases to trimming and J lost 1 base, with 6 bases between them. Germline-derived CDR1 and CDR2 are SGHDT and YYEEEE. The CDR3 DNA reads as TGTGCCAGCAGCTTACAGGGGAACACTGAAGCTTTCTTT. This translates into CASSLQGNTEAFF.

The V and J genes are TRBV6-5 and TRBJ1-1; 11 nucleotides align to TRBD1. Trimming removed 8 bases from V and 4 bases from J; junction bases left unmatched: 6. The CDR3 consists of 14 residues. The germline gives CDR1 MNHEY, CDR2 SVGAGI. This chain's CDR3 is CASSGQGAGTEAFF. The CDR3 DNA reads as TGTGCCAGCTCCGGACAGGGGGCAGGCACTGAAGCTTTCTTT.

The rearrangement joins TRBV5-4 to TRBJ1-1, with D possibly being TRBD1 (6 bases). Trimming left V 4 bases short and J 0 bases short, with 10 bases between. CDR3 length: 14 amino acids. Germline V gene sequence: CDR1 SGHNT, CDR2 YYREEE (reference sequence). The CDR3 sequence: CASSADRMNTEAFF. The CDR3 coding sequence is TGTGCCAGCAGCGCCGACAGGATGAACACTGAAGCTTTCTTT.

This chain uses TRBV27 with TRBJ2-3, with D perhaps matching TRBD2 (6 bases). V was clipped by 0 bases and J by 2 bases, with 12 bases between them. The germline gives CDR1 MNHEY, CDR2 SMNVEV (reference sequence). The CDR3 consists of 16 residues. CDR3 loop: CASSLSSWTNTDTQYF. CDR3 DNA: TGTGCCAGCAGTTTATCGTCCTGGACTAACACAGATACGCAGTATTTT.

The V gene is TRBV7-3, the J gene TRBJ2-7; possible D gene TRBD1, 5 bases. Germline-derived CDR1 and CDR2 are SGHTA and FQGTGA. Trimming took 2 bases from V and 4 from J, leaving 12 bases between them. This CDR3 has 14 residues. The CDR3 region has the DNA TGTGCCAGCAGCTTACGCAGGGCCCAATACGAGCAGTACTTC. Translation gives CASSLRRAQYEQYF. The variable domain in full, with the rest retrieved from reference TRBV7-3 and TRBJ2-7, is GAGVSQTPSNKVTEKGKYVELRCDPISGHTALYWYRQSLGQGPEFLIYFQGTGAADDSGLPNDRFFAVRPEGSVSTLKIQRTERGDSAVYLCASSLRRAQYEQYFGPGTRLTVT.